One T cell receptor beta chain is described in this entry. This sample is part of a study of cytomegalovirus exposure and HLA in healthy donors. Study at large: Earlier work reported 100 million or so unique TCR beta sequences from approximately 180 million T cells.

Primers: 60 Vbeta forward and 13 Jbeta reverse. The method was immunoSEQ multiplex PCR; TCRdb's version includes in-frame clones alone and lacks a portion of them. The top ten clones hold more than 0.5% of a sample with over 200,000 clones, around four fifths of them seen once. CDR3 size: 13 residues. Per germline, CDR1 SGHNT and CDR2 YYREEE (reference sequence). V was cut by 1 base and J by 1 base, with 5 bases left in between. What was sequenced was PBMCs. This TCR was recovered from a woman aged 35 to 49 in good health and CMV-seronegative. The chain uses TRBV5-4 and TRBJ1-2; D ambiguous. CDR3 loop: CASSLYGNYGYTF. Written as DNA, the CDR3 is TGTGCCAGCAGCTTGTACGGTAACTATGGCTACACCTTC.